The rows below give T cell receptor beta chains drawn from one sample of a study of shared clonotypes between healthy human individuals. Libraries were prepared by immunoSEQ multiplex PCR; TCRdb keeps only in-frame clonotypes and omits some of them. In the table there are about 470,000 clones, more than 75% of which are singletons. Sequenced sample: PBMCs. Source of these receptors: a woman aged 40 to 50 in good health. Some clones in this sample may be carry-over from other donors' samples. The CDR3 runs from the conserved cysteine through the conserved F or W. Each record gives: D gene, V gene, J gene, CDR3 protein, CDR3 DNA. The D gene is left open where the match is weak.

D: NA; V: TRBV19; J: TRBJ1-2; CDR3: CASSKGGRSYYGYTF; DNA: TGTGCCAGTAGTAAGGGAGGCAGGAGTTACTATGGCTACACCTTC
D: NA; V: TRBV7-5; J: TRBJ2-7; CDR3: CARSPRWDRVLSYEQYF; DNA: TGTGCCAGAAGCCCTAGATGGGACAGGGTCCTCTCCTACGAGCAGTACTTC
D: TRBD2; V: TRBV12-5; J: TRBJ2-3; CDR3: CASGLVLAGSMDTQYF; DNA: TGTGCTAGTGGTTTGGTCCTAGCGGGGAGCATGGATACGCAGTATTTT
D: NA; V: TRBV25-1; J: TRBJ2-7; CDR3: CASSEYGLLVDKYF; DNA: TGTGCCAGCAGTGAATATGGACTGCTGGTGGATAAGTACTTC
D: TRBD2; V: TRBV27; J: TRBJ2-2; CDR3: CASSFLAGGAGELFF; DNA: TGTGCCAGCAGTTTCTTAGCGGGTGGGGCCGGGGAGCTGTTTTTT
D: TRBD1; V: TRBV28; J: TRBJ2-7; CDR3: CASSLIRLDRDHEQYF; DNA: TGTGCCAGCAGTTTGATTCGGTTGGACAGGGACCACGAGCAGTACTTC
D: NA; V: TRBV2; J: TRBJ2-2; CDR3: CASSELGLGGTGELFF; DNA: TGTGCCAGCAGTGAACTGGGTCTGGGGGGAACCGGGGAGCTGTTTTTT
D: TRBD1; V: TRBV25-1; J: TRBJ2-5; CDR3: CASSEAGGQGYETQYF; DNA: TGTGCCAGCAGTGAAGCGGGGGGACAGGGGTATGAGACCCAGTACTTC
D: NA; V: TRBV19; J: TRBJ2-5; CDR3: CASSILLGFQETQYF; DNA: TGTGCCAGTAGTATATTATTGGGGTTTCAAGAGACCCAGTACTTC
D: NA; V: TRBV28; J: TRBJ2-2; CDR3: CASSSTGSRGTGELFF; DNA: TGTGCCAGCAGTTCAACAGGGTCCCGTGGCACCGGGGAGCTGTTTTTT
D: TRBD1; V: TRBV4-2; J: TRBJ1-1; CDR3: CASSQARTGLNTEAFF; DNA: TGTGCCAGCAGCCAAGCCCGGACAGGATTGAACACTGAAGCTTTCTTT
D: NA; V: TRBV7-9; J: TRBJ2-2; CDR3: CASRLGPGRRNTGELFF; DNA: TGTGCCAGCAGGTTGGGCCCGGGACGCCGGAACACCGGGGAGCTGTTTTTT